This T cell receptor beta chain was sequenced in a study of CD8+ T cells in alopecia areata. Study-wide background: The drug, oral tofacitinib, was given to treated patients at 5 to 10 mg twice daily.

The authors extracted RNA and reverse transcribed it into cDNA as the sequencing template. The assay was immunoSEQ multiplex PCR, and TCRdb's table has in-frame clones only and misses some. The data show 160,000 or so clones, with around 71% seen just once and roughly 10% held by the top ten. Details on this clone: What it recognizes is unknown.

Study results and caveats: Patients showed less clear TCR sequence sharing than mice, possibly partly because of HLA diversity. Scalp samples also yield sequences of resident alphabeta T cells from normal skin. For lesional scalp, especially alopecia totalis/universalis, clonality was higher than in normal scalp.

Germline V gene sequence: CDR1 LNHNV, CDR2 YYDKDF (reference sequence). Trimming left V 1 base short and J 0 bases short, with 7 bases between. CDR3 size: 15 residues. The chain recombines TRBV15 with TRBJ2-1; the D gene is possibly TRBD2 (5 bases). The TCR was taken from a human donor with alopecia areata. Sequencing used CD8+ T cells sorted from blood, obtained at week 0. In DNA, the CDR3 is TGTGCCACCAGCAGAGGACGGGGCTCCTACAATGAGCAGTTCTTC. This sequence encodes CATSRGRGSYNEQFF.